Detailed here is one T cell receptor (beta chain). Its antigen is unknown. The CDR3 is 13 residues long. Per germline, CDR1 MNHEY and CDR2 SVGAGI. V gave up 9 bases and J gave up 0 bases, with 9 bases separating them. The entry originates in a study of cytomegalovirus exposure and HLA in healthy donors. Study-wide points: In a later analysis, TCR beta V- and J-gene trimming showed a link to a missense DCLRE1C variant.

PCR employed 60 Vbeta and 13 Jbeta primers. Sequenced by immunoSEQ multiplex PCR; TCRdb stores in-frame clones only, minus some. The sample holds some 200,000 clones. The receptor was derived from a woman aged 18-29 years in good health and CMV-seropositive. The sample was PBMCs. This chain links TRBV6-5 with TRBJ1-3, with D perhaps TRBD1 (6 bases). CDR3 loop: CASHRDSGNTIYF. The CDR3 DNA reads TGTGCCAGTCACAGGGACTCTGGAAACACCATATATTTT.